This T cell receptor (beta chain) originates from a study of cytomegalovirus exposure and HLA in healthy donors. Study background: According to later analysis, the same platform produced the 90 to 150 validation and approximately 700 first-cohort repertoires.

Repertoires were generated with immunoSEQ multiplex PCR, while TCRdb's copy carries only in-frame clones and drops some. Among over 60,000 clones listed, 96% were seen once. Study-level results: For cytomegalovirus status, the classifier reportedly gave diagnoses with high specificity and sensitivity. The study listed some 160 cytomegalovirus-associated TCR beta chains. Despite most TCR sequences being rare, some public TCRs occurred in many donors.

Germline values: CDR1 SGHAT, CDR2 FQNNGV. The CDR3 is made up of 15 amino acids. After removal of 5 bases from V and 2 bases from J, the junction contained 6 bases not matched to a gene. This clone was seen just once. Its antigen is unidentified. Sequenced input: PBMCs. The chain carries TRBV11-2 and TRBJ1-2, with TRBD1 matching over 9 bases. The TCR sequence derives from a woman under 30 in good health and CMV-seropositive. This chain's CDR3 is CASSQPDRGNYGYTF. CDR3 DNA sequence: TGTGCCAGCAGCCAGCCGGACAGGGGAAACTATGGCTACACCTTC.